This TCR beta chain was identified in a study of T cells in Graves' hyperthyroidism and ophthalmopathy. What was amplified from RNA transcripts were TCR beta CDR3 regions. A first-round RT-PCR of the TCR CDR3 used the HTBI primer set. TCRdb re-derived calls from the multiplex PCR reads in MiXCR, one entry per CDR3 protein. This sample has about 500,000 distinct CDR3 sequences, with roughly 17% found just once. Whole-study findings and limits: The model forecast ophthalmopathy, anticipating it by a median around 6.5 months before onset.

CDR3 size: 13 residues. In germline, CDR1 is SGHAT, CDR2 FQNNGV. V lost 5 bases and J 1 base, leaving 8 bases between the germline ends. This clonotype showed up many times. Its antigen is undetermined. V is TRBV11-2 and J is TRBJ1-1; no reliable D call. The TCR was taken from a woman aged 18-29 years with Graves' ophthalmopathy. Sequenced input: blood. The DNA of the CDR3 is TGTGCCAGCAGCGAACCATGGAACACTGAAGCTTTCTTT. The encoded protein is CASSEPWNTEAFF. The whole variable domain, remainder taken from reference TRBV11-2 and TRBJ1-1, is EAGVAQSPRYKIIEKRQSVAFWCNPISGHATLYWYQQILGQGPKLLIQFQNNGVVDDSQLPKDRFSAERLKGVDSTLKIQPAKLEDSAVYLCASSEPWNTEAFFGQGTRLTVV.